Below are 26 T cell receptor beta chains sequenced from a single sample in a study of blood T cells in healthy people across ages. A J-beta primer mix and a sample-barcoded 5' primer were used in a second PCR of roughly 6 to 12 cycles. MiXCR, applied by TCRdb to the 5' RACE reads, yields one record per CDR3 protein. The sample lists under 700,000 distinct CDR3 sequences; more than 20% were seen once. This sample also belongs to another study, concerning T cells of mothers and their children.

The sequenced sample was blood. The receptors were gathered from a boy aged 10-17 years in good health.

The rearrangement joins TRBV20-1 to TRBJ2-7, with 10 bases identical to TRBD2. V lost 2 bases to trimming and J lost 2 bases; unmatched junction nucleotides: 6. This CDR3 region has 15 residues. From germline, CDR1 is DFQATT and CDR2 SNEGSKA (reference sequence). Written as DNA, the CDR3 is TGCAGTGCTAGATCCCTAGCGGGAGACGCCTACGAGCAGTACTTC. This gives the protein CSARSLAGDAYEQYF.

This clonotype was picked up a small number of times. The chain links TRBV27 to TRBJ2-7, with 10 bases aligning to TRBD2. Germline assignment: CDR1 MNHEY and CDR2 SMNVEV (reference sequence). The CDR3 has 17 residues. With V trimmed by 5 bases and J by 0 bases, 10 bases remained unmatched. DNA of the CDR3: TGTGCCAGCAGTCCGCGGACTAGCGGCTACTTCTCCTACGAGCAGTACTTC. This gives the protein CASSPRTSGYFSYEQYF.

Only a few counts were recorded for this clonotype. The V and J genes are TRBV29-1 and TRBJ1-1, with D perhaps TRBD1 (5 bases). CDR3 length: 14 amino acids. CDR1 is SQVTM and CDR2 is ANQGSEA in the germline V gene. V was shortened by 4 bases and J by 6 bases, with 18 bases between the two germline ends. The CDR3 reads CSVGLIQGVAEAFF. The CDR3 nucleotides read TGCAGCGTTGGGTTAATTCAGGGAGTGGCTGAAGCTTTCTTT.

This clonotype was counted many times. The rearrangement links TRBV14 to TRBJ2-1, with D uncertain. Deletions cut 0 bases from V and 5 bases from J, with 20 bases between. The CDR3 contains 18 residues. Germline CDR1 is SGHDN and CDR2 is FVKESK. In DNA form, the CDR3 reads TGTGCCAGCAGCCAAGATAGTGGGTCGGGCGGCCTCCACAATGAGCAGTTCTTC. Protein: CASSQDSGSGGLHNEQFF.

A single count supports this clonotype. The V and J genes are TRBV11-2 and TRBJ1-1; no definite D call. The CDR3 has 16 amino acids. V dropped 1 base and J dropped 1 base, with 13 bases sitting between them. CDR1 SGHAT and CDR2 FQNNGV come from the germline V gene. The CDR3 nucleotides are TGTGCCAGCAGCTTAGTTTTCCGGCAGCCGAACACTGAAGCTTTCTTT. Encoded protein: CASSLVFRQPNTEAFF.

The chain joins TRBV29-1 to TRBJ2-4; D remains ambiguous. The CDR3 consists of 13 residues. Per germline, CDR1 SQVTM and CDR2 ANQGSEA. V was clipped by 4 bases and J by 0 bases, with 7 bases between them. CDR3 sequence (DNA): TGCAGCGTTGGTACGCTAGCCAAAAACATTCAGTACTTC. Protein sequence: CSVGTLAKNIQYF.

This clonotype was observed a handful of times. This chain joins TRBV4-3 and TRBJ1-2, with D perhaps matching TRBD1 (5 bases). Germline V gene sequence: CDR1 LGHNA, CDR2 YSLEER. Trimming took 0 bases from V and 8 from J, leaving 7 bases between them. CDR3 size: 12 residues. CDR3 DNA: TGCGCCAGCAGCCAAGATAACAGGGGCTACACCTTC. Translating gives CASSQDNRGYTF.

J is TRBJ2-5 and V is TRBV18; 12 nucleotides align to TRBD2. The CDR3 covers 15 residues. Germline lookup yields CDR1 KGHSH and CDR2 LQKENI. Germline trimming cut 3 bases from V and 5 bases from J; bases unmatched to any gene: 4. This CDR3 is CASSPTSGSSETQYF. The CDR3 nucleotides are TGTGCCAGCTCACCGACTAGCGGGAGTTCTGAGACCCAGTACTTC. The complete variable domain, with remaining parts taken from reference TRBV18 and TRBJ2-5, reads NAGVMQNPRHLVRRRGQEARLRCSPMKGHSHVYWYRQLPEEGLKFMVYLQKENIIDESGMPKERFSAEFPKEGPSILRIQQVVRGDSAAYFCASSPTSGSSETQYFGPGTRLLVL.

The chain links TRBV14 to TRBJ1-2; tentative D call: TRBD1 (5 bases). The length of the CDR3 is 16 residues. Between the trimmed V and J ends, which lost 1 base and 3 bases, there was a span of 15 bases. Germline V gives CDR1 SGHDN, CDR2 FVKESK. The CDR3 nucleotides are TGTGCCAGCAGCCAAGGGCGGGGACGGAGATACTATGGCTACACCTTC. Amino acids: CASSQGRGRRYYGYTF.

In DNA form, the CDR3 reads TGTGCCAGCAGCTCGCAGGGGCCCCAGTATAATTCACCCCTCCACTTT. This encodes CASSSQGPQYNSPLHF. The chain combines TRBV7-3 with TRBJ1-6; possibly TRBD1 for D (6 bases). V lost 4 bases to trimming and J lost 4 bases, with 14 bases between them. The CDR3 extends over 16 amino acids. Germline values: CDR1 SGHTA, CDR2 FQGTGA.

In its sample, this clonotype was seen a few times. This rearrangement joins TRBV7-2 to TRBJ2-4; 9 positions agree with TRBD2. CDR1 SGHTA and CDR2 FQGNSA come from the germline V gene. The V and J ends lost 3 bases and 0 bases, in that order; junction bases with no gene match: 6. The CDR3 sequence is 17 residues long. In DNA form, the CDR3 reads TGTGCCAGCAGCTTTTATTCAGCGGGGGGAGCCAAAAACATTCAGTACTTC. This translates into CASSFYSAGGAKNIQYF.

This clonotype was counted a few times. The V call is TRBV7-3, the J call TRBJ2-5, with D uncertain. Near its end, the DNA agrees better with TRBJ2-7, so the J call may be wrong. CDR3 length: 14 amino acids. The germline V gene encodes CDR1 SGHTA and CDR2 FQGTGA. CDR3 protein: CASSLRTVRDEQYF. The CDR3 region has the DNA TGTGCCAGCAGCCTGAGGACCGTCCGGGACGAGCAGTACTTC.

The gene calls are TRBV28 and TRBJ2-3, with D unresolved. CDR3 length: 18 residues. V lost 6 bases to trimming and J lost 1 base, with 23 bases between them. In germline, CDR1 is MDHEN, CDR2 SYDVKM. CDR3 sequence reads: CASSHDTRPYLGTDTQYF. As DNA, the CDR3 is TGTGCCAGCAGCCACGACACGCGCCCATACCTCGGCACAGATACGCAGTATTTT.

The rearrangement links TRBV6-5 to TRBJ1-1; D call uncertain. V lost 2 bases, J lost 9 bases, and 7 bases lay in between. The CDR3 covers 11 residues. The germline V gene encodes CDR1 MNHEY and CDR2 SVGAGI. The CDR3 sequence: CASSYVGKAFF. CDR3 nucleotide sequence: TGTGCCAGCAGTTACGTTGGTAAAGCTTTCTTT.

The V and J genes are TRBV6-1 and TRBJ2-7; D is unresolved. Germline V gene sequence: CDR1 MNHNS, CDR2 SASEGT. The CDR3 spans 12 residues. V gave up 11 bases and J gave up 4 bases, with 15 bases separating them. The CDR3 coding sequence is TGTGCCGGCATTGAAAACGGGTACGAGCAGTACTTC. Translating it yields CAGIENGYEQYF.

The rearrangement uses TRBV14 and TRBJ2-7; D is perhaps TRBD1 or TRBD2 (5 bases each). There are 15 residues in the CDR3. V lost 4 bases, J lost 2 bases, and 15 bases lay in between. Per the germline V gene, CDR1 is SGHDN and CDR2 is FVKESK. The CDR3 DNA sequence: TGTGCCAGCAGCCCCGGGACGGCCGTGACCTACGAGCAGTACTTC. Amino acids: CASSPGTAVTYEQYF.

Only a few counts were recorded for this clonotype. The rearrangement links TRBV14 to TRBJ2-1, with 7 bases fitting TRBD1. The V gene end was trimmed by 1 base and the J gene end by 4 bases; junction bases not matched to a gene: 7. Germline CDR1 reads SGHDN; CDR2 reads FVKESK. The CDR3 contains 16 residues. The CDR3 loop is CASSQGAWDSYNEQFF. The CDR3 nucleotides read TGTGCCAGCAGCCAAGGGGCCTGGGACAGTTACAATGAGCAGTTCTTC.

A few counts support this clonotype. The V gene is TRBV10-3, the J gene TRBJ2-2; tentatively, D is TRBD1 (6 bases). V lost 8 bases and J lost 0, with 10 bases in between. The CDR3 extends over 14 amino acids. CDR1 and CDR2 from the germline V gene are ENHRY and SYGVKD. CDR3 DNA: TGTGCCATCTCCAGGACAGCGAACACCGGGGAGCTGTTTTTT. Protein sequence: CAISRTANTGELFF.

This clonotype has just a few counts. The V gene is TRBV11-2, the J gene TRBJ2-7, with D possibly TRBD1 on 5 matching bases. V was trimmed by 4 bases and J by 10 bases, leaving 14 bases between them. The CDR3 contains 12 residues. Germline lookup yields CDR1 SGHAT and CDR2 FQNNGV. This CDR3 reads CASSSPGPSQYF. CDR3 bases: TGTGCCAGCAGCTCCCCAGGGCCCAGTCAGTACTTC.

V and J are TRBV7-8 and TRBJ2-7; D is uncertain. Germline V lookup: CDR1 SGHVS, CDR2 FQNEAQ. The CDR3 is made up of 14 amino acids. V dropped 3 bases and J dropped 0 bases, with 9 bases sitting between them. The CDR3 DNA reads TGTGCCAGCAGCTTGGGCACAAACTCCTACGAGCAGTACTTC. Its translation: CASSLGTNSYEQYF.

Details on this clonotype: Germline and junction disagree at one end, which may indicate a read error. V gene TRBV11-1 combines with J gene TRBJ2-6; D may be TRBD1 (6 bases). The CDR3 has 16 residues. The V gene's germline CDR1 is SGHAT and CDR2 FQDESV (reference sequence). In DNA form, the CDR3 reads TGCGCCAGTACAGGGCATCCTTCGTCTGGGGCCAACGTCCTGACTTTC. This codes for CASTGHPSSGANVLTF.

Ten or more counts support this clonotype. This rearrangement joins TRBV21-1 to TRBJ2-3; the DNA was not used to check the table's D call, TRBD2. TRBV21-1 is shown as a pseudogene. The CDR3 extends over 18 amino acids. The CDR3 sequence is CASSKEGRREERRDTQYF. The CDR3 DNA reads as TGTGCCAGCAGCAAAGAGGGCCGGCGGGAGGAAAGGAGGGATACGCAGTATTTT.

This chain connects TRBV28 to TRBJ1-6; D perhaps matches TRBD1 (5 bases). From germline, CDR1 is MDHEN and CDR2 SYDVKM. This CDR3 comprises 16 residues. V gave up 5 bases and J gave up 0 bases, with 11 bases separating them. CDR3 in DNA: TGTGCCAGCAGTGTACAGGTCGACTCCTATAATTCACCCCTCCACTTT. It is translated as CASSVQVDSYNSPLHF.

This clonotype has just a few counts. This sequence joins TRBV2 and TRBJ2-5; 9 bases map to TRBD2. The J segment lost 3 bases and the V segment lost 6 bases, leaving 14 bases of the junction unmatched. The germline CDR1 and CDR2 sequences are SNHLY and FYNNEI. The CDR3 consists of 17 residues. CDR3 protein: CASSRPGGSGRKETQYF. CDR3 sequence (DNA): TGTGCCAGCAGCCGCCCGGGAGGTAGCGGGAGAAAAGAGACCCAGTACTTC.

This chain links TRBV20-1 with TRBJ2-5; 13 bases line up with TRBD2. Germline lookup yields CDR1 DFQATT and CDR2 SNEGSKA (reference sequence). The CDR3 has 16 residues. The trim removed 6 bases at V and 0 bases at J, leaving 7 bases unmatched. CDR3 nucleotide sequence: TGCAGTGCCCGGACTAGCGGGAGCTGGTACCAAGAGACCCAGTACTTC. Translated: CSARTSGSWYQETQYF.

The rearrangement links TRBV29-1 to TRBJ1-2; TRBD1 agrees at 9 bases. J lost 6 bases, V lost 7 bases, and 9 bases had no gene match. Germline V gene sequence: CDR1 SQVTM, CDR2 ANQGSEA. This CDR3 region has 13 residues. The CDR3 DNA reads TGCAGCGACATGGGACAGGGAACGGATGGCTACACCTTC. It translates to CSDMGQGTDGYTF.